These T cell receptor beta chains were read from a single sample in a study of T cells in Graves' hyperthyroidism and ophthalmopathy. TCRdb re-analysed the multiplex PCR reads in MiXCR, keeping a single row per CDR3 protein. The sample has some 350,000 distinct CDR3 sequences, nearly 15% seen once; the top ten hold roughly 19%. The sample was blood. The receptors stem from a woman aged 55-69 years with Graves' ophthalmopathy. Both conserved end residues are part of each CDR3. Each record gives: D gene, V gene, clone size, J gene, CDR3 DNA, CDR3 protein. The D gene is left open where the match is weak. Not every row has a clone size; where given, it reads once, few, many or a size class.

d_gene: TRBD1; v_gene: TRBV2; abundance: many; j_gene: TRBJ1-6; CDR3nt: TGTGCCAGCAGGGAGGGACAGGGGGTACCACCCCTCCACTTT; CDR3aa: CASREGQGVPPLHF
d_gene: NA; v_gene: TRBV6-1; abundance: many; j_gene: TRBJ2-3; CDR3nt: TGTGCCAGCAGTGATGAAGTTACGCGGCCTACTAGCACAGATACGCAGTATTTT; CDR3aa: CASSDEVTRPTSTDTQYF
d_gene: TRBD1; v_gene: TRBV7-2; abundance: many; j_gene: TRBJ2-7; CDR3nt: TGTGCCAGCAGCTTAACCACAGGGGGCGCCTCCTACGAGCAGTACTTC; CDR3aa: CASSLTTGGASYEQYF
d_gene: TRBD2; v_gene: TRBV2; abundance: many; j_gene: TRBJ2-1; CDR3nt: TGTGCCAGCAGTGAAAGTAGCGGGAGATCTAATGAGCAGTTCTTC; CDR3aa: CASSESSGRSNEQFF
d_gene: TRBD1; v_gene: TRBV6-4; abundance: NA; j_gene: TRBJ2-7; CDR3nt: TGTGCCAGCAGCCTTAAAGGGACAGCCTACGAGCAGTACTTC; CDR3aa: CASSLKGTAYEQYF
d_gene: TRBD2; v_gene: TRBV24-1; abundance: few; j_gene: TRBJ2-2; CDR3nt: TGTGCCACCAGTGACCAGGGGACTAGCGGCGGGGAGCTGTTTTTT; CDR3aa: CATSDQGTSGGELFF
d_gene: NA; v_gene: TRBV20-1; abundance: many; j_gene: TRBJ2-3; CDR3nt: TGCAGTGCTAGACGTCGATCGCAGATTACACCAGATACGCAGTATTTT; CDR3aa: CSARRRSQITPDTQYF
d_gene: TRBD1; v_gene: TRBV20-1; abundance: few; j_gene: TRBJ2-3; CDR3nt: TGCAGTGTTTCGGGACAGGGAAACACAGATACGCAGTATTTT; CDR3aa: CSVSGQGNTDTQYF
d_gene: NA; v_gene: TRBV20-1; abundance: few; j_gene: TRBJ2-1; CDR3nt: TGCAGTGCTAGAGATTCGGGGATAAATTACAATGAGCAGTTCTTC; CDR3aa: CSARDSGINYNEQFF
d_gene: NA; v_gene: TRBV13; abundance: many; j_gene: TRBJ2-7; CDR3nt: TGTGCCAGCAGCTTAGCCTACTCGGGGGAGCAGTACTTC; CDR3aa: CASSLAYSGEQYF
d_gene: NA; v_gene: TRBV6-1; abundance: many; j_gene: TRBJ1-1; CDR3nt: TGTGCCAGCAGTGCGGACAAGATGGGCACTGAAGCTTTCTTT; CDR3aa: CASSADKMGTEAFF
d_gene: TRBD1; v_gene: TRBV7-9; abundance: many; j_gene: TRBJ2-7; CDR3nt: TGTGCCAGCGAACCCGGGACAGGCTTCTACGAGCAGTACTTC; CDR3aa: CASEPGTGFYEQYF
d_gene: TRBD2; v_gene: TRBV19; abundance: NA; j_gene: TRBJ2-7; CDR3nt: TGTGCCAGTAGTCAACAGGGCGAGGGACTAGCGAGCTACGAGCAGTACTTC; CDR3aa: CASSQQGEGLASYEQYF
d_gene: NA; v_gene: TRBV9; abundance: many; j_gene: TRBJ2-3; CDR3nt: TGTGCCAGCAGCGTAGAGGGTACAGATACGCAGTATTTT; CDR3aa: CASSVEGTDTQYF
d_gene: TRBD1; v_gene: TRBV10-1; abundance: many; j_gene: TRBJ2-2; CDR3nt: TGCGCCAGCAGTGGACAGGGGGGCACCGGGGAGCTGTTTTTT; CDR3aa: CASSGQGGTGELFF
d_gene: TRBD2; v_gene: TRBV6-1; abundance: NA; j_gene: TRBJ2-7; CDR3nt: TGTGCCAGCAAGGAGGGAGGGCCCCCCTACGAGCAGTACTTC; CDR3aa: CASKEGGPPYEQYF
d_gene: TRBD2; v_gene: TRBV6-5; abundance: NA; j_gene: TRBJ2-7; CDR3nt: TGTGCCAGCAGTTATACGCAAGCGGGAGGCCCCTACGAGCAGTACTTC; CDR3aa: CASSYTQAGGPYEQYF
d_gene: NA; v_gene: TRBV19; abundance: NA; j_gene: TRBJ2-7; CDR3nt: TGTGCCAGTAGCTTCAACTCGGCCTACGAGCAGTACTTC; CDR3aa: CASSFNSAYEQYF
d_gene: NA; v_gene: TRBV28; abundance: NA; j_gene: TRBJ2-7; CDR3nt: TGTGCCAGCAGTCCGAAGCGGCGAGAGCAGTACTTC; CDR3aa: CASSPKRREQYF
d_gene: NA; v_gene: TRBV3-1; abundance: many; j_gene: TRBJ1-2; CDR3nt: TGTGCCAGCAGCCAAGAGGGGCAGGGTAAGGGCTACACCTTC; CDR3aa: CASSQEGQGKGYTF
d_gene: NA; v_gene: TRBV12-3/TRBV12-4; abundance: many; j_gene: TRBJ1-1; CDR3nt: TGTGCCAGCAGTTGGGCGCAGAACACTGAAGCTTTCTTT; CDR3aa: CASSWAQNTEAFF
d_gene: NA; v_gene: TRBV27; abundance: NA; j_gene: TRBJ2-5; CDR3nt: TGTGCCAGCAGTTTTTCCAGCGGAGGTGGGGAGACCCAGTACTTC; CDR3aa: CASSFSSGGGETQYF
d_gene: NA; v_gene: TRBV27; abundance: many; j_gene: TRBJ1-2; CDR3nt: TGTGCCAGCAGTCCATCCAGGGTGGGGATATCTGGCTACACCTTC; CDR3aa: CASSPSRVGISGYTF
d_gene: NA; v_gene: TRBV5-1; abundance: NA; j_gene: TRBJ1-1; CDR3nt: TGCGCCAGCAGCCTAATGGGGGGTCAGAACACTGAAGCTTTCTTT; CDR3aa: CASSLMGGQNTEAFF
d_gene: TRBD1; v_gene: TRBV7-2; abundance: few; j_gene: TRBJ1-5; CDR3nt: TGTGCCAGCAGCTCGATACAGGGGCCCAATCAGCCCCAGCATTTT; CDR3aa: CASSSIQGPNQPQHF
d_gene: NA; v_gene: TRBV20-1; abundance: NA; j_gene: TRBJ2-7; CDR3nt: TGCAGTGCTAGAGAGATCTTGGCAGCAGCCTACGAGCAGTACTTC; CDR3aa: CSAREILAAAYEQYF
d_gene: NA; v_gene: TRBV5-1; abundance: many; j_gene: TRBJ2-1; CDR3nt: TGCGCCAGCAGCTTGGGGGGGAGTTCATTTTACAATGAGCAGTTCTTC; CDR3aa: CASSLGGSSFYNEQFF
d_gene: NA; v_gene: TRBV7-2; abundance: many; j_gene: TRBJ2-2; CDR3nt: TGTGCCAGCAGTCTACAGGCGGCGAACACCGGGGAGCTGTTTTTT; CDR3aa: CASSLQAANTGELFF
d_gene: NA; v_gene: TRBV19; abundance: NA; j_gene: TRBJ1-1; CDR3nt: TGTGCCAGTAGTATAGTATCACGGGAATTAGACACTGAAGCTTTCTTT; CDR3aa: CASSIVSRELDTEAFF
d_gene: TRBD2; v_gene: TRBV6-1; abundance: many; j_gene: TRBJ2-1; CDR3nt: TGTGCCAGCAGTCAACTAGCGGGGGGATTCAATGAGCAGTTCTTC; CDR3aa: CASSQLAGGFNEQFF
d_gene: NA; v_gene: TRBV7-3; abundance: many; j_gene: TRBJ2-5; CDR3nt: TGTGCCAGCAGCTTAGATGTCCTAGCGCAGACCCAGTACTTC; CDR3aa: CASSLDVLAQTQYF
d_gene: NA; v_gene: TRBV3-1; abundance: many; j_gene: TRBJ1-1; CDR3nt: TGTGCCAGCAGCCAAGATAGCGCCACCGGTGAAGCTTTCTTT; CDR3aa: CASSQDSATGEAFF
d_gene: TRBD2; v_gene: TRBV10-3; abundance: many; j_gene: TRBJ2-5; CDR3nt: TGTGCCATCAGTGAGTCGAACCAACTAGCGGGAGACGAGACCCAGTACTTC; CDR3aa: CAISESNQLAGDETQYF
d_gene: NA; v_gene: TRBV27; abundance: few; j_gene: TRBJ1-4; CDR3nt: TGTGCCAGCAGTTGGCAGGGTTCGATTGGAAAACTGTTTTTT; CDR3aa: CASSWQGSIGKLFF
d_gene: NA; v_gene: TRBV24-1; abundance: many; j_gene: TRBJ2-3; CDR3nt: TGTGCCACCAGTGATCGGGACGGATATCAACCAGATACGCAGTATTTT; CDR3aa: CATSDRDGYQPDTQYF
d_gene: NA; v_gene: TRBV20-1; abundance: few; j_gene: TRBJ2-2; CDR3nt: TGCAGTGTCTTTGGGGGGCAGGGCACCGGGGAGCTGTTTTTT; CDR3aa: CSVFGGQGTGELFF
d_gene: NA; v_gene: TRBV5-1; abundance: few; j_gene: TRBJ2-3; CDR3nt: TGCGCCAGCAGCTTGGGGGTACTTGAATCCACAGATACGCAGTATTTT; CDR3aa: CASSLGVLESTDTQYF
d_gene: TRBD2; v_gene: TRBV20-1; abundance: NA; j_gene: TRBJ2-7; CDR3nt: TGCAGTGCTAGACTCAGACTAGCGGGACGCCTGGGCGAGCAGTACTTC; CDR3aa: CSARLRLAGRLGEQYF
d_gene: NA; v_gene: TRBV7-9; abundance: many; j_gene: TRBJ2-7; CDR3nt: TGTGCCAGCAGCTTAGGGGGGTTCGGGAGCTCCTACGAGCAGTACTTC; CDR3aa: CASSLGGFGSSYEQYF
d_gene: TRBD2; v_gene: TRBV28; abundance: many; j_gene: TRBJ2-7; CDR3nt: TGTGCCAGCAGTTTATTCGGGAGGGGGGGTCTAGCGGGAGACTACGAGCAGTACTTC; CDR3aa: CASSLFGRGGLAGDYEQYF
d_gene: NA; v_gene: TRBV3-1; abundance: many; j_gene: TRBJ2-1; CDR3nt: TGTGCCAGCAGCCAAGAAAGGGCGGGATCCTACAATGAGCAGTTCTTC; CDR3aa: CASSQERAGSYNEQFF